One and the same sample provided the 17 T cell receptor beta chains below, sequenced in a study of blood T cell repertoires in COVID-19 (dated by TCRdb to the early 2020s). Library creation used the immunoSEQ multiplex PCR assay. The clones in this table, taken by TCRdb from immuneACCESS, are in-frame only. Not every clone is retained; where verified, under half of the shortfall comes from an unresolved V gene, and the cause of the rest is unknown. The sample has 150,000 to 200,000 clones on record, approximately 90% of them singletons. Of the sample, almost 1% is held by the ten largest clones. The sequencing sample was made of peripheral blood. The receptors stem from a man between 18 and 29 years old with acute or convalescent COVID-19.

This rearrangement joins TRBV28 to TRBJ2-4, with TRBD2 identical over 7 bases. The CDR3 has 13 residues. Per germline, CDR1 MDHEN and CDR2 SYDVKM. V was pared by 10 bases and J by 8 bases, with 11 bases of the junction left unmatched. The CDR3: CATRLAGKDIQYF. CDR3 sequence (DNA): TGTGCCACCAGACTAGCCGGGAAAGACATTCAGTACTTC.

The chain links TRBV10-1 to TRBJ1-1; unclear D gene. Germline V gene data show CDR1 as WNHNN and CDR2 as SYGVQD (reference sequence). Between the trimmed V and J ends, which lost 3 bases and 8 bases, there was a span of 7 bases. There are 11 residues in the CDR3. CDR3 nucleotide sequence: TGCGCCAGCAGTGACGGAGTCGAAGCTTTCTTT. Protein: CASSDGVEAFF.

V gene TRBV6-5 combines with J gene TRBJ2-7; D is possibly TRBD2 (5 bases). The CDR3 sequence is 13 residues long. The V end was cut by 0 bases, the J end by 7 bases, with 10 bases between. Germline values: CDR1 MNHEY, CDR2 SVGAGI. In nucleotides, the CDR3 is TGTGCCAGCAGTTACTCTCCGGGAAGGGAGCAGTACTTC. Translated, it gives CASSYSPGREQYF.

V usage is TRBV19 and J usage is TRBJ1-1; D is unclear. The CDR3 length is 12 residues. Germline CDR1 reads LNHDA; CDR2 reads SQIVND (reference sequence). The CDR3 DNA sequence: TGTGTTTCGAGTGGCGGTGGTACTGAAGCTTTCTTT. This sequence encodes CVSSGGGTEAFF.

The rearrangement uses TRBV10-3 and TRBJ1-5; 8 bases are shared with TRBD1. The CDR3 contains 15 residues. Germline V CDR1 and CDR2: ENHRY, SYGVKD. V was clipped by 5 bases and J by 1 base; unmatched bases: 4. The CDR3 region is CAISLGQGSNQPQHF. CDR3 nucleotides: TGTGCCATCAGTCTAGGACAGGGAAGCAATCAGCCCCAGCATTTT.

The chain employs TRBV6-6 and TRBJ2-3; 11 bases line up with TRBD2. CDR3 length: 15 residues. Germline CDR1 MNHNY, CDR2 SVGAGI (reference sequence). The V segment lost 2 bases and the J segment 4 bases; nucleotides outside the gene matches: 2. CDR3 nucleotides: TGTGCCAGCAGTTACCTTAGCGGGGGGGCAGATACGCAGTATTTT. This codes for CASSYLSGGADTQYF.

The V call is TRBV15, the J call TRBJ1-3; D is undetermined. This CDR3 is 15 amino acids long. The V end was cut by 0 bases, the J end by 0 bases, with 6 bases between. Germline V gene lookup returns CDR1 LNHNV and CDR2 YYDKDF (reference sequence). CDR3 DNA: TGTGCCACCAGCAGAGATCGTAGCTCTGGAAACACCATATATTTT. Protein product: CATSRDRSSGNTIYF.

This clone turned up a few times. The chain combines TRBV7-3 with TRBJ2-2, with 10 bases identical to TRBD2. CDR3 size: 16 residues. Germline V gene lookup returns CDR1 SGHTA and CDR2 FQGTGA. V gave up 5 bases and J gave up 0 bases; unmatched junction bases: 3. CDR3 nucleotide sequence: TGTGCCAGCAGCAAACTAGCGGGGACGAACACCGGGGAGCTGTTTTTT. Translating it yields CASSKLAGTNTGELFF.

The rearrangement joins TRBV9 to TRBJ2-3; 7 nucleotides align to TRBD2. Germline CDR1 SGDLS, CDR2 YYNGEE. J gave up 4 bases and V 3 bases, and 5 bases lay outside the gene matches. This CDR3 has 14 amino acids. CDR3 sequence (DNA): TGTGCCAGCAGCGGGGGAGGGGTGGCAGATACGCAGTATTTT. Protein sequence: CASSGGGVADTQYF.

The CDR3, as DNA: TGTGCCAGCAGCTCGACCCAGGGTGGGGTGGAGACCCAGTACTTC. Its protein product is CASSSTQGGVETQYF. The V call is TRBV5-8, the J call TRBJ2-5, with TRBD1 as a possible D gene (5 bases). The length of the CDR3 is 15 residues. Looked up from germline, CDR1 is SGHTS and CDR2 is YDEGEE. The V and J ends lost 3 bases and 5 bases respectively, with 17 bases between them.

The chain employs TRBV12-3 or TRBV12-4 and TRBJ2-1; 8 bases map to TRBD1. This CDR3 region has 12 residues. The ends lost 3 bases at V and 10 bases at J; junction bases unmatched: 2. DNA of the CDR3: TGTGCCAGCAGTTTCAGGGGGCGGGAGCAGTTCTTC. This codes for CASSFRGREQFF.

The chain couples TRBV18 to TRBJ2-2, with D perhaps TRBD1 (5 bases). From germline, CDR1 is KGHSH and CDR2 LQKENI. Trimming took 8 bases from V and 5 from J, leaving 12 bases between them. The CDR3 sequence is 13 residues long. CDR3 bases: TGTGCCAGCCCCACAGGACGAACCGGGGAGCTGTTTTTT. Its translation: CASPTGRTGELFF.

Details on this clone: Other DNA sequences in the sample encode the same CDR3. The J gene is TRBJ1-2, the V gene TRBV12-3 or TRBV12-4; 9 positions agree with TRBD1. This CDR3 is 13 amino acids long. V was pared by 5 bases and J by 4 bases, with 2 bases of the junction left unmatched. CDR3 amino acids: CASSLDRGYGYTF. DNA of the CDR3: TGTGCCAGCAGTCTGGACAGGGGCTATGGCTACACCTTC.

The chain combines TRBV5-1 with TRBJ2-2; the D gene is possibly TRBD1 (6 bases). The CDR3 contains 15 residues. Per the germline V gene, CDR1 is SGHRS and CDR2 is YFSETQ. The ends were cut back, 4 bases at V and 3 bases at J, with 13 bases in the middle. For the CDR3, the DNA is TGCGCCAGCAGCCCAGGGGATTCGGACACCGGGGAGCTGTTTTTT. It encodes CASSPGDSDTGELFF.

CDR3 coding DNA: TGTGCCAGTAGTATGCCTAGGTTGGACACCGGGGAGCTGTTTTTT. This encodes CASSMPRLDTGELFF. The V call is TRBV19, the J call TRBJ2-2; no reliable D call. Germline CDR1 reads LNHDA; CDR2 reads SQIVND (reference sequence). V lost 3 bases and J 3 bases, leaving 11 bases between the germline ends. The CDR3 has 15 amino acids.

In DNA, the CDR3 is TGTGCCAGCAGTCCCGGGACAGGGGGTAGCGCTGAAGCTTTCTTT. Its protein product is CASSPGTGGSAEAFF. The gene calls are TRBV6-5 and TRBJ1-1; 11 positions agree with TRBD1. This CDR3 has 15 residues. Trimming removed 5 bases from V and 6 bases from J; junction bases left unmatched: 8. Germline values: CDR1 MNHEY, CDR2 SVGAGI.

V usage is TRBV15 and J usage is TRBJ2-1, with 8 bases that match TRBD1. From germline, CDR1 is LNHNV and CDR2 YYDKDF (reference sequence). This CDR3 has 17 amino acids. The J segment lost 5 bases and the V segment lost 0 bases, leaving 9 bases of the junction unmatched. As DNA, the CDR3 is TGTGCCACCAGCAGAGATAGGGCAGGGGGCGCAGACAATGAGCAGTTCTTC. Protein product: CATSRDRAGGADNEQFF.